The source of this T cell receptor beta chain is a study of response to subunit inactivated influenza vaccine. Study results and limitations: The authors offered the suggestion that each seasonal influenza vaccination recruits few new T cells.

CDR3 length: 13 residues. Germline V gives CDR1 GTSNPN, CDR2 SVGIG (reference sequence). V shed 1 base and J shed 0 bases, with 4 bases lying between them. Each CDR3 protein gets one entry after TCRdb re-called the RT-PCR reads with MiXCR. The sample carries more than 550,000 distinct CDR3 sequences, approximately 11% recorded once. This clonotype has only a few counts. Antigen: not known. The same sample was also studied in work on T cells expressing NK-cell markers. As that study records: With UMIs, 5'RACE template switching was used to make TCR beta cDNA. Sorted CD3+CD56+NKG2C+, CD3+CD56+NKG2C- and CD3+CD56-NKG2C+ T-cell subsets were beta-chain profiled. Among eight sequenced donors, seven carried HCMV seropositivity while one was seronegative.

This sample comprised PBMCs from blood, obtained on the day of vaccination. This chain connects TRBV30 to TRBJ1-3; D gene ambiguous. The clonotype was recovered from a man aged 45-60 years who received an inactivated influenza vaccine. CDR3 sequence: CAWSAISGNTIYF. CDR3 nucleotides: TGTGCCTGGAGTGCGATCTCTGGAAACACCATATATTTT. Looking up the rest from reference TRBV30 and TRBJ1-3 gives the full variable domain: SQTIHQWPATLVQPVGSPLSLECTVEGTSNPNLYWYRQAAGRGLQLLFYSVGIGQISSEVPQNLSASRPQDRQFILSSKKLLLSDSGFYLCAWSAISGNTIYFGEGSWLTVV.